This TCR beta chain is from a study of blood T cell repertoires in COVID-19 (dated by TCRdb to about 2020). Broadly, across the study: Samples covering the acute and convalescent phases of COVID-19 were provided by collaborators in the United States, Italy and Spain. The material from the prospective study consisted of cDNA or gDNA derived from T cells, B-cell-depleted T cells, or PBMCs. Deeply sampled blood TCRbeta repertoires from subjects exposed to, actively infected with, or recovered from COVID-19 were included in the dataset. The repertoires were released in a freely available public database meant as a resource for research on the immune response to SARS-CoV-2. Samples were obtained from the ongoing ImmuneRACE study (first 160 participants) and from 1,000 to 1,500 subjects provided by 6 global collaborators. Sample metadata almost always included a de-identified subject ID, COVID-19 status, age in years and sex. Where available, HLA class I and class II types were taken from metadata supplied by the sample provider and were not determined by assay-based typing.

With regard to this clone: Its antigen remains undetermined. Per-nucleotide qualities are absent, and no much larger clonotype sits a single base away.

In the prospective study, participants were roughly 18 to 100 years old, resided in around 25 geographic areas of the United States, and were enrolled through a virtual design. Cohort assignment in the prospective study relied on participant-reported clinical history from a screening survey and a study questionnaire. A participant counted as exposed if, within 2 weeks of entering the study, that participant had been in contact with someone who had a PCR-confirmed or clinician-diagnosed COVID-19 case. In the prospective study, mobile phlebotomists collected whole blood, serum and a nasopharyngeal or oropharyngeal swab from each participant. Additional blood draws and questionnaires over an approximately 2-month period could optionally be provided by prospective study participants. Prospective study blood samples were shipped either frozen or at room temperature before DNA extraction. The immunoSEQ Assay, a bias-controlled multiplex PCR, was used to amplify TCRbeta CDR3 regions from genomic DNA. The original pipeline was this. Within the assay, amplification of reference gene primers was used to estimate how many nucleated cells each sample contained. To quantify the absolute abundance of each unique TCRbeta CDR3 rearrangement, sequence reads were collapsed and filtered. For each sample, productive Simpson clonality was calculated by taking the square root of Simpson's diversity index across productive rearrangements. The table was pulled from immuneACCESS by TCRdb, which kept in-frame rearrangements only. Such tables lose some clones; where checked, under half of the loss comes from unresolved V genes, and the rest has no known cause. V and J calls and clone size are copied from that table; D and trimming were computed from the DNA. This sample comprises fewer than 200,000 clones, about four fifths of them detected only once. The ten top clones hold 3% to 3.5% of the sample.

On the study overall, not on this receptor specifically: The quantity of clinical and demographic metadata differed by source and by participant and was supplied without curation.

Sequencing was done on a sample of PBMCs or T cells enriched from blood (not recorded which). The TCR comes from a woman aged 30 to 39 who had been exposed to COVID-19.

Read as DNA, the sequence is TGTGCCAGCAGCAAAAAGTTCTCTGGGCTGAACACTGAAGCTTTCTTT. This encodes CASSKKFSGLNTEAFF. The receptor chain draws on TRBV21-1 and TRBJ1-1; the tabulated D call, TRBD1, remains unverified against the DNA. TRBV21-1 is designated a pseudogene. The CDR3 numbers 16 residues from cysteine through phenylalanine. Only the CDR3 part of the read is kept: 48 bases, read in frame from the first base.